This T cell receptor (beta chain) was profiled in a study of blood T cell repertoires in COVID-19. Turning to the study itself: PBMCs, B-cell-depleted T cells, or T cells were the source of the cDNA or gDNA that made up the material.

Repertoires were generated with immunoSEQ multiplex PCR, while TCRdb's copy carries only in-frame clones and drops some. Of 200,000 to 250,000 clones listed, 70% to 85% are singletons. The count of this clone is one. Seattle's enrolled individuals joined amid active infection and were then monitored longitudinally. Germline V gene data show CDR1 as MNHEY and CDR2 as SVGAGI. The V gene lost 6 bases and the J gene lost 8 bases, with 10 bases spanning the gap. CDR3 size: 12 residues. The sample taken for sequencing was peripheral blood. The chain is built from TRBV6-5 and TRBJ2-2, with D maybe TRBD1 (6 bases). The sequence came from a woman of 80 years or more with COVID-19, enrolled during active disease. CDR3 residues: CASRTGTGELFF. The CDR3 bases are TGTGCCAGCAGAACCGGGACAGGGGAGCTGTTTTTT.